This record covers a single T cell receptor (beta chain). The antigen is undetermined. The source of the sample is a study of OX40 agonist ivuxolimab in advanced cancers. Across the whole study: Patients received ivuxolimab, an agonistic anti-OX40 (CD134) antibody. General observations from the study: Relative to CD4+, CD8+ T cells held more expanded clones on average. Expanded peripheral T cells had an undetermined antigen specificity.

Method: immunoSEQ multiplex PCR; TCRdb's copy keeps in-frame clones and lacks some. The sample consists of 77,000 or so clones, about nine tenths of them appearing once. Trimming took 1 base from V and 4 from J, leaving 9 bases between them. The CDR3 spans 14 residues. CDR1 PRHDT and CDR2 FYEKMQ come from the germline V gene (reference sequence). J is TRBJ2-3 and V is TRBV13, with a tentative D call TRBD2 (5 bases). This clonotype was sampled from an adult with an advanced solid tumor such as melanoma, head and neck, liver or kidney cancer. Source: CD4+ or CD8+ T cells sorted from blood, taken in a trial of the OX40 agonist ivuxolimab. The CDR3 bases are TGTGCCAGCAGCTTAGCGCTAGCACCAGATACGCAGTATTTT. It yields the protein CASSLALAPDTQYF.